This section outlines one T cell receptor beta chain sequence together with its context. What it binds is unknown. The CDR3 length is 13 residues. CDR1 is PRHDT and CDR2 is FYEKMQ in the germline V gene (reference sequence). The V and J ends lost 5 bases and 5 bases respectively, with 12 bases between them. The sample originates from a study of OX40 agonist ivuxolimab in advanced cancers. Notes on the study in general: Which antigen the expanded peripheral T cells recognized is unknown. Dosing at 0.1 to 3.0 mg/kg was accompanied by clonal expansion of CD4+ and CD8+ blood T cells by week 6. Part of the nonresponder group also had normalized T-cell clonal expansion that was low.

The repertoire was sequenced with immunoSEQ multiplex PCR; TCRdb's copy has only in-frame clones and lacks some. Among 20,000 to 25,000 clones listed, roughly 88% were seen once. Samples were taken at baseline and on day 1 of cycles 4 and 7. This TCR was recovered from an adult with an advanced solid tumor such as melanoma, head and neck, liver or kidney cancer. This specimen consisted of CD4+ or CD8+ T cells sorted from blood, obtained in a trial of the OX40 agonist ivuxolimab. This chain connects TRBV13 to TRBJ2-5; maybe TRBD1 (6 bases). DNA for the CDR3: TGTGCCAGCAGCACAGGGCAGGTGGAGACCCAGTACTTC. It translates to CASSTGQVETQYF.